A single sample is the source of the 20 T cell receptor beta chains below, sequenced in a study of T cells expressing NK-cell markers. For each CDR3 protein, TCRdb gives one entry from its re-call of the 5' RACE reads, without DNA. The sample has 500,000 or so distinct CDR3 sequences; the top ten hold 3% to 4.5%. The sequencing sample was made of blood T cells: a sorted CD56 or NKG2C T cell subset, CD4+ or CD8+ T cells, or bulk PBMC T cells (not recorded which). All receptors derive from a man younger than 35 in good health.

The chain uses TRBV15 and TRBJ2-3. Germline CDR1 and CDR2: LNHNV and YYDKDF (reference sequence). The CDR3 covers 14 residues. CDR3 sequence: CATSRASSTDTQYF.

J is TRBJ2-7 and V is TRBV7-2; TCRdb names TRBD2, which stays unverified in the absence of DNA. This CDR3 has 16 residues. Germline CDR1 is SGHTA and CDR2 is FQGNSA. The CDR3 is CASSFLFAGNSYEQYF.

The chain carries TRBV5-1 and TRBJ2-1; TCRdb's D call of TRBD2 is untestable without DNA. Germline CDR1 and CDR2: SGHRS and YFSETQ. The CDR3 sequence is 15 residues long. CDR3: CASSPWTSGLNEQFF.

The V and J genes are TRBV25-1 and TRBJ2-2; there is no DNA to check the TCRdb D call of TRBD1. The germline V gene encodes CDR1 MGHDK and CDR2 SYGVNS. CDR3 length equals 12 residues. Here the CDR3 reads CASRGHTGELFF.

The chain links TRBV12-3 or TRBV12-4 to TRBJ2-5; lacking DNA, the TRBD1 call made by TCRdb goes unchecked. The CDR3 totals 14 residues. CDR3 loop: CASSAPGQVLTQYF.

The chain combines TRBV11-2 with TRBJ2-1. This CDR3 contains 14 residues. Germline CDR1 and CDR2: SGHAT and FQNNGV. CDR3 sequence: CASSSFADYNEQFF.

The V and J genes are TRBV19 and TRBJ2-5; TCRdb's assignment of TRBD1 cannot be checked, as there is no DNA. CDR1 LNHDA and CDR2 SQIVND come from the germline V gene (reference sequence). There are 14 residues in the CDR3. CDR3: CASSPPEAQETQYF. Variable domain in full (rest from reference TRBV19 and TRBJ2-5): DGGITQSPKYLFRKEGQNVTLSCEQNLNHDAMYWYRQDPGQGLRLIYYSQIVNDFQKGDIAEGYSVSREKKESFPLTVTSAQKNPTAFYLCASSPPEAQETQYFGPGTRLLVL.

V and J are TRBV7-2 and TRBJ2-3. Germline V lookup: CDR1 SGHTA, CDR2 FQGNSA. The CDR3 loop spans 16 amino acids. The CDR3 is CASSLVLGGLTDTQYF. The variable domain in full, completed from reference TRBV7-2 and TRBJ2-3, reads GAGVSQSPSNKVTEKGKDVELRCDPISGHTALYWYRQSLGQGLEFLIYFQGNSAPDKSGLPSDRFSAERTGGSVSTLTIQRTQQEDSAVYLCASSLVLGGLTDTQYFGPGTRLTVL.

The chain carries TRBV10-3 and TRBJ1-5. CDR1 and CDR2 (germline): ENHRY, SYGVKD. CDR3 length equals 15 residues. The CDR3 sequence is CAISEVDRQNQPQHF.

The chain is built from TRBV20-1 and TRBJ2-7; there is no DNA to check the TCRdb D call of TRBD1. The CDR3 extends over 19 amino acids. Germline CDR1 is DFQATT and CDR2 is SNEGSKA (reference sequence). CDR3 residues: CSARRGGGTGSKRTYEQYF.

V and J are TRBV20-1 and TRBJ1-1; TCRdb picks TRBD1, but there is no DNA to check that call. CDR1 DFQATT and CDR2 SNEGSKA come from the germline V gene (reference sequence). The CDR3 sequence is 15 residues long. Here the CDR3 reads CSALNRVVGNTEAFF.

The rearrangement joins TRBV7-6 to TRBJ2-4; without DNA, the TCRdb call of TRBD2 cannot be checked. The CDR3 sequence is 16 residues long. Germline CDR1 reads SGHVS; CDR2 reads FNYEAQ. The CDR3 spells CASSFTSGRQKNIQYF.

This chain connects TRBV7-2 to TRBJ2-1; absent DNA, TCRdb's TRBD2 call cannot be checked. The germline gives CDR1 SGHTA, CDR2 FQGNSA. The CDR3 loop spans 16 amino acids. The CDR3 loop reads CASSLAATSGNNEQFF.

V is TRBV7-2 and J is TRBJ2-7; TCRdb calls TRBD1, which cannot be checked without DNA. Germline loops: CDR1 SGHTA, CDR2 FQGNSA. The CDR3 runs to 16 residues. CDR3 residues: CASSSQPRGLAHEQYF.

V gene TRBV5-1 combines with J gene TRBJ2-3; TCRdb's D call of TRBD2 is untestable without DNA. This CDR3 contains 16 residues. Looked up from germline, CDR1 is SGHRS and CDR2 is YFSETQ. CDR3 protein: CASSLETGLAGYTQYF.

The V and J genes are TRBV5-1 and TRBJ1-1; lacking DNA, the TRBD1 call made by TCRdb goes unchecked. This CDR3 is built from 15 residues. CDR1 is SGHRS, CDR2 YFSETQ, per germline. CDR3 in amino acids: CASREGAFGLTEAFF. The entire variable domain, with the rest obtained from reference TRBV5-1 and TRBJ1-1, is as follows: KAGVTQTPRYLIKTRGQQVTLSCSPISGHRSVSWYQQTPGQGLQFLFEYFSETQRNKGNFPGRFSGRQFSNSRSEMNVSTLELGDSALYLCASREGAFGLTEAFFGQGTRLTVV.

The chain is built from TRBV10-3 and TRBJ2-3. The germline V gene has CDR1 ENHRY and CDR2 SYGVKD. The CDR3 extends over 14 amino acids. CDR3: CAISESTGTDTQYF.

The chain has TRBV11-2 and TRBJ1-4. This CDR3 has 13 amino acids. Germline values: CDR1 SGHAT, CDR2 FQNNGV. The CDR3 sequence: CASSLGVAGKLFF. The full variable domain, completed using reference TRBV11-2 and TRBJ1-4, is EAGVAQSPRYKIIEKRQSVAFWCNPISGHATLYWYQQILGQGPKLLIQFQNNGVVDDSQLPKDRFSAERLKGVDSTLKIQPAKLEDSAVYLCASSLGVAGKLFFGSGTQLSVL.

The CDR3 here is CSARRTGGGYEQYF. The chain links TRBV20-1 to TRBJ2-7; the D call of TRBD1 rests on TCRdb alone, since no DNA is present to check it. The CDR3 has 14 residues. The V gene's germline CDR1 is DFQATT and CDR2 SNEGSKA (reference sequence).

V and J are TRBV6-1 and TRBJ1-5; TCRdb's assignment of TRBD1 cannot be checked, as there is no DNA. The CDR3 is 13 amino acids. Germline V gene data show CDR1 as MNHNS and CDR2 as SASEGT. Here the CDR3 reads CASSETREQPQHF.